The clone carrying this T cell receptor beta chain showed up just a few times. These data belong to a study of T cells after yellow fever vaccination. V lost 4 bases, J lost 9 bases, and 18 bases stayed unmatched. This CDR3 has 20 amino acids. Germline V gene lookup returns CDR1 WSHSY and CDR2 SAAADI. Each CDR3 protein gets one entry after TCRdb re-called the 5' RACE reads with MiXCR. Found here are some 73,000 distinct CDR3 sequences, around 7.3% of them singletons; the top ten hold roughly two fifths. This chain uses TRBV10-2 with TRBJ2-2; 15 nucleotides agree with TRBD2. Sample: CD8+ T cells sorted from PBMCs, taken on the day of the yellow fever booster vaccination. This receptor was taken from a man aged 25-40 years who received the YFV17D yellow fever vaccine. In DNA, the CDR3 is TGCGCCAGCAGTGCCTCTCCGGGACTAGCGGGAGGCCCTATCCAGCGGGAGCTGTTTTTT. Encoded protein: CASSASPGLAGGPIQRELFF.